This T cell receptor (beta chain) was sequenced during a study of T cell responses to AZD1222 COVID-19 vaccine. Background on the study: Pooling was applied to second doses at about 4 or about 12 weeks.

The CDR3 loop spans 12 amino acids. Looked up from germline, CDR1 is SQVTM and CDR2 is ANQGSEA. V was cut by 4 bases and J by 1 base, with 7 bases left in between. This clone was observed a handful of times. Assay used: immunoSEQ multiplex PCR; TCRdb lists only in-frame clones, some missing. The table records some 90,000 clones, 80% to 90% of them present only once. The receptor's source is an adult in good health. V usage is TRBV29-1 and J usage is TRBJ1-1; unclear D gene. The specimen comprised peripheral blood, sampled on day 0 of AZD1222 vaccination. The CDR3 sequence is CSVGEGNTEAFF. In DNA form, the CDR3 reads TGCAGCGTTGGAGAGGGGAACACTGAAGCTTTCTTT. The whole variable domain, filled in from reference TRBV29-1 and TRBJ1-1, reads SAVISQKPSRDICQRGTSLTIQCQVDSQVTMMFWYRQQPGQSLTLIATANQGSEATYESGFVIDKFPISRPNLTFSTLTVSNMSPEDSSIYLCSVGEGNTEAFFGQGTRLTVV.